Listed below are T cell receptor beta chains from one sample, sequenced in a study of cytomegalovirus exposure and HLA in healthy donors. TCRdb's copy holds only in-frame clones and misses some; the assay was immunoSEQ multiplex PCR. The sample lists a few hundred thousand clones, more than 80% occurring once. Material for sequencing was PBMCs. The receptors stem from a woman between 18 and 29 years old in good health and CMV-seronegative. Each CDR3 is given with its conserved first and last residue. A D gene is named only where the DNA matches it firmly. Not every row has a clone size; where given, it reads once, few, many or a size class.

v_call,clone_size,d_call,j_call,cdr3_nt,cdr3_aa
TRBV11-2,.,.,TRBJ2-5,TGTGCCAGCAGCTCCGGGGGGACCCAGTACTTC,CASSSGGTQYF
TRBV4-1,.,TRBD1,TRBJ2-2,TGCGCCAGCAGCCATCACACCTGGGACAGGGGGCCCGGGGAGCTGTTTTTT,CASSHHTWDRGPGELFF
TRBV4-1,.,.,TRBJ2-2,TGCGCCAGCAGCCAAGGGCCCCTCTGGGGAGGCACCGGGGAGCTGTTTTTT,CASSQGPLWGGTGELFF
TRBV15,.,.,TRBJ2-7,TGTGCCACCAGCAGAGAACGTCGTTTGGCGGGAAGATCATACGAGCAGTACTTC,CATSRERRLAGRSYEQYF
TRBV29-1,.,TRBD2,TRBJ2-2,TGCAGCGTTGGGGAGGGAAAGAACACCGGGGAGCTGTTTTTT,CSVGEGKNTGELFF
TRBV28,.,.,TRBJ1-3,TGTGCCACCGATTCCAGAAGCTCTGGAAACACCATATATTTT,CATDSRSSGNTIYF
TRBV6-1,.,.,TRBJ2-1,TGTGCCAGCAGTGCAATCAACTCCTACAATGAGCAGTTCTTC,CASSAINSYNEQFF
TRBV6-5,once,.,TRBJ1-4,TGTGCCAGCAGCCCACAGGGTCTCGGAGAAAAACTGTTTTTT,CASSPQGLGEKLFF
TRBV27,once,.,TRBJ2-7,TGTGCCAGCAAACCTCCTTTAGTAGGGGGGGCCGAGCAGTACTTC,CASKPPLVGGAEQYF
TRBV6-5,.,TRBD2,TRBJ2-5,TGTGCCAGCAGTTTCGGTAGCGGGAGAGTCTTGGAGACCCAGTACTTC,CASSFGSGRVLETQYF